A selection of T cell receptor beta chains follows, all from one sample in a study of naive and memory T cell subsets. TCRdb reprocessed the UMI-ligation and nested PCR reads with MiXCR, giving one entry per CDR3 protein. The data show 150,000 or so distinct CDR3 sequences, 15% to 20% seen once. Input material: naive CD4+ T cells from blood. These receptors originate from a human donor in good health. The CDR3 runs from the conserved cysteine through the conserved F or W. D genes are given only for firm matches. Size values are once, few and many counts, or a class for expanded clones, and some rows have none.

v_call: TRBV18; clone_size: few; d_call: TRBD2; cdr3_length: 15; j_call: TRBJ2-1; cdr3_aa: CASSPRLAGEYEQFF; cdr3_nt: TGTGCCAGCTCACCACGCCTAGCGGGAGAGTATGAGCAGTTCTTC
v_call: TRBV7-9; clone_size: few; d_call: NA; cdr3_length: 12; j_call: TRBJ2-1; cdr3_aa: CASSSLHNEQFF; cdr3_nt: TGTGCCAGCAGCTCCCTTCACAATGAGCAGTTCTTC
v_call: TRBV7-9; clone_size: NA; d_call: NA; cdr3_length: 15; j_call: TRBJ2-7; cdr3_aa: CASSHTYVNGNEQYF; cdr3_nt: TGTGCCAGCAGCCACACTTATGTGAACGGGAACGAGCAGTACTTC
v_call: TRBV7-2; clone_size: NA; d_call: TRBD1; cdr3_length: 15; j_call: TRBJ2-1; cdr3_aa: CASNPGQGSYNEQFF; cdr3_nt: TGTGCCAGCAACCCGGGACAGGGCTCCTACAATGAGCAGTTCTTC
v_call: TRBV20-1; clone_size: few; d_call: TRBD1; cdr3_length: 15; j_call: TRBJ1-4; cdr3_aa: CSARDRGGVGEKLFF; cdr3_nt: TGCAGTGCTAGAGATCGAGGGGGCGTCGGAGAAAAACTGTTTTTT
v_call: TRBV10-3; clone_size: few; d_call: TRBD2; cdr3_length: 16; j_call: TRBJ2-3; cdr3_aa: CAISESSGSVTDTQYF; cdr3_nt: TGTGCCATCAGTGAGTCTAGCGGGAGCGTAACAGATACGCAGTATTTT
v_call: TRBV3-1; clone_size: NA; d_call: NA; cdr3_length: 17; j_call: TRBJ1-5; cdr3_aa: CASSQDRRTDSNQPQHF; cdr3_nt: TGTGCCAGCAGCCAAGATAGAAGGACGGATAGCAATCAGCCCCAGCATTTT
v_call: TRBV29-1; clone_size: NA; d_call: NA; cdr3_length: 16; j_call: TRBJ1-1; cdr3_aa: CSVDGHGGWRNTEAFF; cdr3_nt: TGCAGCGTTGACGGTCACGGGGGGTGGAGGAACACTGAAGCTTTCTTT
v_call: TRBV20-1; clone_size: many; d_call: NA; cdr3_length: 13; j_call: TRBJ1-5; cdr3_aa: CSARQGTSQPQHF; cdr3_nt: TGCAGTGCTAGACAGGGTACGAGTCAGCCCCAGCATTTT
v_call: TRBV20-1; clone_size: few; d_call: NA; cdr3_length: 13; j_call: TRBJ2-7; cdr3_aa: CSARGLSSYEQYF; cdr3_nt: TGCAGTGCTAGAGGTCTCAGCTCTTACGAGCAGTACTTC
v_call: TRBV28; clone_size: few; d_call: NA; cdr3_length: 15; j_call: TRBJ2-7; cdr3_aa: CASSPAGAGAYEQYF; cdr3_nt: TGTGCCAGCAGTCCCGCCGGGGCAGGCGCATACGAGCAGTACTTC
v_call: TRBV20-1; clone_size: NA; d_call: NA; cdr3_length: 15; j_call: TRBJ2-3; cdr3_aa: CSARDPRASTDTQYF; cdr3_nt: TGCAGTGCTAGAGATCCCAGGGCTAGCACAGATACGCAGTATTTT
v_call: TRBV4-1; clone_size: NA; d_call: TRBD1; cdr3_length: 17; j_call: TRBJ2-3; cdr3_aa: CASSKNWGTGGTDTQYF; cdr3_nt: TGCGCCAGCAGCAAGAACTGGGGGACAGGGGGAACAGATACGCAGTATTTT
v_call: TRBV6-2/TRBV6-3; clone_size: NA; d_call: NA; cdr3_length: 16; j_call: TRBJ1-5; cdr3_aa: CASGAAGQAGNQPQHF; cdr3_nt: TGTGCCAGCGGGGCCGCAGGTCAGGCGGGCAATCAGCCCCAGCATTTT
v_call: TRBV20-1; clone_size: few; d_call: TRBD2; cdr3_length: 13; j_call: TRBJ2-7; cdr3_aa: CSAGLAGGYEQYF; cdr3_nt: TGCAGTGCTGGACTAGCGGGAGGCTACGAGCAGTACTTC
v_call: TRBV19; clone_size: NA; d_call: NA; cdr3_length: 16; j_call: TRBJ1-2; cdr3_aa: CASSIDRGASGHGYTF; cdr3_nt: TGTGCCAGTAGTATAGATCGCGGGGCGAGCGGACATGGCTACACCTTC
v_call: TRBV18; clone_size: many; d_call: NA; cdr3_length: 15; j_call: TRBJ2-6; cdr3_aa: CASSPGRSGANVLTF; cdr3_nt: TGTGCCAGCTCCCCGGGGCGCTCTGGGGCCAACGTCCTGACTTTC
v_call: TRBV18; clone_size: few; d_call: TRBD1; cdr3_length: 16; j_call: TRBJ2-7; cdr3_aa: CASSQRKHRGSDEQYF; cdr3_nt: TGTGCCAGCTCACAACGAAAACACAGGGGAAGCGACGAGCAGTACTTC
v_call: TRBV7-2; clone_size: NA; d_call: TRBD2; cdr3_length: 15; j_call: TRBJ2-1; cdr3_aa: CASSFDGRGNNEQFF; cdr3_nt: TGTGCCAGCAGCTTTGACGGGAGGGGGAACAATGAGCAGTTCTTC
v_call: TRBV2; clone_size: few; d_call: TRBD2; cdr3_length: 14; j_call: TRBJ2-7; cdr3_aa: CASNRLAEYYEQYF; cdr3_nt: TGTGCCAGCAATAGACTAGCGGAGTACTACGAGCAGTACTTC
v_call: TRBV20-1; clone_size: few; d_call: TRBD2; cdr3_length: 15; j_call: TRBJ2-2; cdr3_aa: CSARIAGDTTGELFF; cdr3_nt: TGCAGTGCTAGAATAGCGGGAGACACCACCGGGGAGCTGTTTTTT
v_call: TRBV20-1; clone_size: NA; d_call: NA; cdr3_length: 14; j_call: TRBJ2-7; cdr3_aa: CSAREGGNRYEQYF; cdr3_nt: TGCAGTGCTAGAGAAGGAGGGAATAGGTACGAGCAGTACTTC
v_call: TRBV28; clone_size: few; d_call: NA; cdr3_length: 12; j_call: TRBJ2-5; cdr3_aa: CASSLGLETQYF; cdr3_nt: TGTGCCAGCAGTTTAGGGCTGGAGACCCAGTACTTC
v_call: TRBV6-5; clone_size: NA; d_call: NA; cdr3_length: 15; j_call: TRBJ2-1; cdr3_aa: CASSRGTKSYNEQFF; cdr3_nt: TGTGCCAGCAGTAGGGGGACGAAATCCTACAATGAGCAGTTCTTC
v_call: TRBV6-1; clone_size: NA; d_call: NA; cdr3_length: 13; j_call: TRBJ2-7; cdr3_aa: CASSEYPGYEQYF; cdr3_nt: TGTGCCAGCAGTGAGTACCCAGGGTACGAGCAGTACTTC
v_call: TRBV11-2; clone_size: NA; d_call: NA; cdr3_length: 14; j_call: TRBJ1-2; cdr3_aa: CASSLDFMGYGYTF; cdr3_nt: TGTGCCAGCAGCTTAGATTTTATGGGCTATGGCTACACCTTC